The clone carrying this T cell receptor beta chain came up once. Its matching antigen is unknown. The sample originates from a study of CD8+ T cells in alopecia areata. Study overall: Twice a day, 5 to 10 mg of oral tofacitinib was administered to treated patients. Findings and limits, study-wide: With tofacitinib ongoing, many expanded lesional clones persisted in both scalp and blood. Tofacitinib significantly lowered scalp clonality and expanded CD8+ clones among the top 100.

V was trimmed by 5 bases and J by 9 bases, leaving 11 bases between them. The CDR3 length is 12 residues. Per germline, CDR1 PRHDT and CDR2 FYEKMQ (reference sequence). Sample treatment: oral pan-JAK inhibitor, 5-10 mg twice daily. Specimens obtained from alopecia areata patients comprised lesional scalp punch biopsies and peripheral blood. Sequencing templates came from extracted RNA that was reverse transcribed into cDNA. The assay was immunoSEQ multiplex PCR, and TCRdb's table has in-frame clones only and misses some. The profile covers 200,000 to 250,000 clones, with approximately 70% appearing a single time and roughly 1.2% taken by the ten largest.

The receptor comes from a human donor with alopecia areata. The V and J genes are TRBV13 and TRBJ2-1; perhaps TRBD1 as D (6 bases). The source material was CD4+ T cells sorted from blood, sampled between weeks 43 and 45, from a patient treated with tofacitinib. Here the CDR3 reads CASSRRGTEQFF. As DNA, the CDR3 is TGTGCCAGCAGCCGAAGGGGGACTGAGCAGTTCTTC. Combining the CDR3 with reference TRBV13 and TRBJ2-1 gives the whole variable domain AAGVIQSPRHLIKEKRETATLKCYPIPRHDTVYWYQQGPGQDPQFLISFYEKMQSDKGSIPDRFSAQQFSDYHSELNMSSLELGDSALYFCASSRRGTEQFFGPGTRLTVL.